The T cell receptor beta chain under discussion was sequenced for a study of cytomegalovirus exposure and HLA in healthy donors. CDR1 SEHNR and CDR2 FQNEAQ come from the germline V gene (reference sequence). This CDR3 is built from 17 residues. The ends lost 1 base at V and 2 bases at J; junction bases unmatched: 11. With respect to this clone: No antigen is known for it.

Researchers ran the PCR with 60 Vbeta and 13 Jbeta primers. The authors' processing: The authors later counted roughly 87 million unique TCR beta chains, approximately 10 million of them shared. The data were produced by immunoSEQ multiplex PCR, yet TCRdb's version contains in-frame clones alone and is incomplete. Clone size and V and J calls were adopted from that table, with D and trimming inferred from the DNA. Of approximately 140,000 clones listed, over 75% are singletons. The study's findings and limits: Altogether, 164 TCR beta chains were recorded as cytomegalovirus-associated. Association of a missense DCLRE1C variant with TCR beta V- and J-gene trimming was reported in a later analysis. Reportedly, TCR beta sequences accurately predicted HLA-A and HLA-B alleles in most subjects.

The TCR sequence derives from a woman between 45 and 60 years old in good health and CMV-seropositive. The sample was PBMCs. V and J are TRBV7-9 and TRBJ2-7; 7 bases fit TRBD2. In DNA form, the CDR3 reads TGTGCCAGCAGCTTAGGAAGCGGGGCCTTCCTTACCTACGAGCAGTACTTC. It yields the protein CASSLGSGAFLTYEQYF.